Listed below are T cell receptor beta chains from one sample, sequenced in a study of identical twins. MiXCR, run by TCRdb on the 5' RACE reads, gives a single entry per CDR3 protein. The table shows around 1.7 million distinct CDR3 sequences, with under 35% occurring only once. The sample consisted of cord blood. The receptors shown here come from a newborn girl in good health. CDR3s include the opening cysteine and the closing phenylalanine or tryptophan. A D gene is named only where the DNA matches it firmly. Expanded clones are given a class, and other clones once, few, many or no size at all.

>.|TRBJ2-7|.|12|TRBV13
CASSLTPGEQYF
TGTGCCAGCAGCTTAACTCCGGGAGAGCAGTACTTC
>.|TRBJ1-2|.|10|TRBV30
CAWSPYGYTF
TGTGCCTGGAGTCCATATGGCTACACCTTC
>.|TRBJ2-3|TRBD1|15|TRBV5-1
CAGSSGQAGADTQYF
TGCGCCGGCAGCTCAGGACAGGCTGGGGCAGATACGCAGTATTTT
>.|TRBJ2-1|.|16|TRBV27
CASSPTRRFPYNEQFF
TGTGCCAGCAGTCCCACCAGGAGGTTCCCCTACAATGAGCAGTTCTTC
>.|TRBJ2-4|.|14|TRBV20-1
CSASLASLNNEQYF
TGCAGTGCTAGTTTGGCTAGCCTCAACAATGAGCAGTACTTC
>.|TRBJ1-4|.|13|TRBV27
CASSDHAPGKLFF
TGTGCCAGCAGTGACCACGCACCTGGGAAACTGTTTTTT
>few|TRBJ2-7|TRBD2|15|TRBV4-2
CASSHGLVLYNEQYF
TGTGCCAGCAGCCACGGACTAGTGCTGTACAATGAGCAGTACTTC
>many|TRBJ2-3|TRBD2|15|TRBV12-3/TRBV12-4
CASSTTSGNTDTQYF
TGTGCCAGCAGTACGACTAGCGGGAACACAGATACGCAGTATTTT
>few|TRBJ1-2|TRBD1|18|TRBV4-1
CASSHGEFKTRQGRGYTF
TGCGCCAGCAGCCATGGCGAATTCAAGACAAGACAGGGAAGGGGCTACACCTTC
>.|TRBJ2-7|TRBD2|15|TRBV9
CASSVKLAGDYEQYF
TGTGCCAGCAGCGTTAAGCTAGCGGGGGACTACGAGCAGTACTTC
>.|TRBJ2-2|.|13|TRBV7-7
CASSPQGPGELFF
TGTGCTAGCAGCCCACAGGGTCCCGGGGAGCTGTTTTTT
>.|TRBJ2-3|.|15|TRBV6-1
CASTEWIAVTDTQYF
TGTGCCAGCACTGAATGGATTGCGGTTACAGATACGCAGTATTTT
>.|TRBJ2-7|.|16|TRBV4-1
CASSQVSAPRYYEQYF
TGCGCCAGCAGCCAAGTTTCGGCGCCCAGATACTACGAGCAGTACTTC
>once|TRBJ2-1|.|16|TRBV27
CASSFRGAKFGNEQFF
TGTGCCAGCAGTTTCCGGGGAGCCAAATTCGGCAATGAGCAGTTCTTC
>many|TRBJ2-7|.|15|TRBV9
CASSVAGFSSYEQYF
TGTGCCAGCAGCGTAGCCGGTTTTAGCTCCTACGAGCAGTACTTC
>.|TRBJ1-1|.|16|TRBV24-1
CATSSGTSLMNTEAFF
TGTGCCACCAGCTCCGGGACGTCCCTCATGAACACTGAAGCTTTCTTT
>few|TRBJ1-2|TRBD1|14|TRBV20-1
CSARDWTGGYGYTF
TGCAGTGCTAGAGATTGGACAGGGGGCTATGGCTACACCTTC
>.|TRBJ1-5|TRBD1|16|TRBV20-1
CSAREGGQGGNQPQHF
TGCAGTGCTAGAGAGGGGGGACAGGGTGGCAATCAGCCCCAGCATTTT
>many|TRBJ2-1|TRBD2|14|TRBV12-3/TRBV12-4
CASSLAGGPNEQFF
TGTGCCAGCAGTTTAGCGGGAGGGCCGAATGAGCAGTTCTTC
>.|TRBJ2-5|.|13|TRBV6-5
CASKGLQTETQYF
TGTGCCAGCAAGGGGCTACAGACGGAGACCCAGTACTTC
>few|TRBJ1-6|TRBD1|15|TRBV27
CASRERQGYNSPLHF
TGTGCCAGCAGAGAGAGACAGGGGTATAATTCACCCCTCCACTTT